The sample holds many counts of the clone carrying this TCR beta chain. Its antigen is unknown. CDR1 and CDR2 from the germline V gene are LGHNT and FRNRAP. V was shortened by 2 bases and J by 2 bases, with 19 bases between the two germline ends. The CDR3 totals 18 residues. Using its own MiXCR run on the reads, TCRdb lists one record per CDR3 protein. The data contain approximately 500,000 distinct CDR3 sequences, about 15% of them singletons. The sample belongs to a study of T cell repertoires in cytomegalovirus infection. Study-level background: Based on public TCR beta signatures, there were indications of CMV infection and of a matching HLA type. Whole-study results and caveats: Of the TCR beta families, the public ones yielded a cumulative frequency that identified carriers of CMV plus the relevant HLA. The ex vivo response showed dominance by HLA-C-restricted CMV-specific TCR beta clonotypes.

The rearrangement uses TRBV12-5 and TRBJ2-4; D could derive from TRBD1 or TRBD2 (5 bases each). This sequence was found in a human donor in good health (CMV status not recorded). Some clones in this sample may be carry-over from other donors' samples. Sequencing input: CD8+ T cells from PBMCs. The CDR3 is CASGLSGTPLPPKNIQYF. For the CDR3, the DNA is TGTGCTAGTGGTTTGTCAGGGACCCCTTTACCTCCCAAAAACATTCAGTACTTC. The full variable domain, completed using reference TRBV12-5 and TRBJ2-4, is DARVTQTPRHKVTEMGQEVTMRCQPILGHNTVFWYRQTMMQGLELLAYFRNRAPLDDSGMPKDRFSAEMPDATLATLKIQPSEPRDSAVYFCASGLSGTPLPPKNIQYFGAGTRLSVL.